This TCR beta chain was sequenced during a study of T cell repertoires in cytomegalovirus infection. Study-level information: Newly reported HLA-C-restricted and thoroughly characterized HLA-B-restricted CMV epitopes were employed. From public TCR beta signatures came an indication of both CMV infection and matching HLA type.

Via MiXCR, TCRdb re-called the reads, giving one row per CDR3 protein. Of around 70,000 distinct CDR3 sequences detected, around 30% appear once; the ten largest clones hold 59%. General study results and limits: Frequencies of public TCR beta families were cumulated, and this identified carriers of CMV plus the relevant HLA.

This clonotype showed up many times. Antigen unknown. This TCR was sampled from a human donor in good health (CMV status not recorded). Some clones in this sample may be carry-over from other donors' samples. The specimen was CD8+ T cells from cultured PBMCs, collected from culture after CMV antigen stimulation.

The chain's CDR3 is CASSLRVAGVHEQYF. As DNA, the CDR3 is TGTGCCAGCAGCTTAAGGGTAGCGGGAGTCCACGAGCAGTACTTC. The J gene is TRBJ2-7, the V gene TRBV7-8; TRBD2 matches at 9 bases. The V gene's germline CDR1 is SGHVS and CDR2 FQNEAQ. The length of the CDR3 is 15 residues. Trimming took 2 bases from V and 5 from J; bases not matched to a gene: 7.